This T cell receptor beta chain is from a study of blood T cell repertoires in COVID-19 (TCRdb year 2020). General notes on the study: The collaborator samples originated in the United States, Italy and Spain and spanned the acute and convalescent phases of COVID-19. Nearly every sample came with metadata listing a de-identified subject ID, COVID-19 status, age in years and sex. The dataset comprised deeply sampled blood TCRbeta repertoires from subjects exposed to, actively infected with, or recovered from COVID-19. The samples were drawn from two sources: the first 160 participants of the ongoing ImmuneRACE study, and fewer than 1,500 subjects contributed by 6 global collaborators. Where HLA class I and class II types were available, the types were taken from metadata supplied by the sample provider, not from assay-based typing. The material from the prospective study consisted of cDNA or gDNA derived from T cells, B-cell-depleted T cells, or PBMCs. The repertoires were made available in a free public database intended to serve as a resource for research on the immune response to SARS-CoV-2. Study-level results and caveats: The quantity of clinical and demographic metadata differed by source and by participant and was supplied without curation.

The immunoSEQ Assay, a bias-controlled multiplex PCR, was used to amplify TCRbeta CDR3 regions from genomic DNA. Concerning the study's data processing: Nucleated cell counts per sample were estimated from amplification of reference gene primers within the assay. To quantify the absolute abundance of each unique TCRbeta CDR3 rearrangement, sequence reads were collapsed and filtered. For each sample, productive Simpson clonality was calculated as the square root of Simpson's diversity index over productive rearrangements. The clones in this table, taken by TCRdb from immuneACCESS, are in-frame only. Not every clone is retained; where verified, under half of the shortfall comes from an unresolved V gene, and the cause of the rest is unknown. Clonal size and the V and J genes are those of that table, whereas D and trimming came from the DNA. This sample comprises 200,000 to 250,000 clones, roughly 84% of them detected only once. The ten largest clonotypes hold about 3.9% of the sample.

Each collaborating institution followed its own protocols to collect whole blood in K2EDTA tubes. Collaborator samples were shipped for TCRbeta analysis as frozen whole blood, isolated PBMCs, or DNA extracted from either sample type. Comments on this clone: Its antigen specificity is not known. Per-base quality was not reported, and no clone a single base away is much larger than it.

The germline V gene gives CDR1 as MNHEY and CDR2 as SVGAGI. Its CDR3 holds 14 amino acids, cysteine through phenylalanine. Only the CDR3 DNA stays, 42 bases, in frame from base 1. Relative to germline, V is missing 6 bases and J is missing 1 base, with 5 bases of the junction outside any gene match. The sample comprised peripheral blood. The clonotype originates from a woman older than 75 with acute or convalescent COVID-19. The sequence joins TRBV6-5 to TRBJ2-7, with 8 middle bases fitting TRBD1. The bases are TGTGCCAGCAGCGGACAGGGTGGATCCTACGAGCAGTACTTC. Translation gives CASSGQGGSYEQYF.